This T cell receptor (beta chain) was recovered during a study of cytomegalovirus exposure and HLA in healthy donors. With 60 Vbeta and 13 Jbeta primers, the PCR was carried out. Some clones are missing from TCRdb's copy, which holds only in-frame ones; the method was immunoSEQ multiplex PCR. Of some 110,000 clones in the sample, 70% to 80% were seen once. Germline CDR1 and CDR2: LGHNA and YSLEER. The V end lost 0 bases, the J end lost 0 bases, and 6 bases lay between the germline ends. There are 14 residues in the CDR3. The table lists this clone with a few counts. Sequencing input: PBMCs. This clonotype originated in a woman in her 50s in good health and CMV-seropositive. This chain links TRBV4-3 with TRBJ2-7; no clear D gene. CDR3 bases: TGCGCCAGCAGCCAAGAGTCAGGCTCCTACGAGCAGTACTTC. It yields the protein CASSQESGSYEQYF.